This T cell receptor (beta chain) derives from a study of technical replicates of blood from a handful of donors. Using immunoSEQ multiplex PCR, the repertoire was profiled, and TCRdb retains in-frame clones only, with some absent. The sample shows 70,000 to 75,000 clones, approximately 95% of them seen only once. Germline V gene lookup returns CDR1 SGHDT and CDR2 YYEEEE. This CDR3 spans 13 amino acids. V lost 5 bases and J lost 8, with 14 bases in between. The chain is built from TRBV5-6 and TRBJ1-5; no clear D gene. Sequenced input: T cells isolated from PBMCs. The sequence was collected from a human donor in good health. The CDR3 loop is CASSPSLVEPQHF. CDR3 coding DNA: TGTGCCAGCAGTCCTAGTCTTGTGGAGCCCCAGCATTTT.